Listed below are T cell receptor beta chains from one sample, sequenced in a study of shared T cell receptors in the human thymus. Using immunoSEQ multiplex PCR, the repertoire was profiled, and TCRdb retains in-frame clones only, with some absent. The data show tens of thousands of clones, about 95% seen once. Sequencing used thymocytes. These receptors came from a human donor. CDR3s include the opening cysteine and the closing phenylalanine or tryptophan. The D gene is left open where the match is weak. Some rows mark clone size as missing; the rest say once, few, many or name a class of expanded clone.

J gene: TRBJ1-2; V gene: TRBV4-1; clone size: NA; D gene: NA; CDR3 protein: CASSHTGAPSYDYTF; CDR3 DNA: TGCGCCAGCAGCCACACAGGAGCCCCGTCGTACGACTACACCTTC
J gene: TRBJ2-1; V gene: TRBV6-4; clone size: NA; D gene: NA; CDR3 protein: CASSPDPFNEQFF; CDR3 DNA: TGTGCCAGCAGCCCCGACCCCTTCAATGAGCAGTTCTTC
J gene: TRBJ2-7; V gene: TRBV5-3; clone size: NA; D gene: TRBD1; CDR3 protein: CARSLGTGTYEQYF; CDR3 DNA: TGTGCCAGAAGCCTAGGGACAGGGACCTACGAGCAGTACTTC
J gene: TRBJ2-7; V gene: TRBV5-5; clone size: NA; D gene: NA; CDR3 protein: CASSSRDWDGDEQYF; CDR3 DNA: TGTGCCAGCAGCTCAAGGGACTGGGACGGGGACGAGCAGTACTTC
J gene: TRBJ1-1; V gene: TRBV7-6; clone size: NA; D gene: NA; CDR3 protein: CASSPQVGEEDTEAFF; CDR3 DNA: TGTGCCAGCAGCCCACAGGTGGGGGAGGAGGACACTGAAGCTTTCTTT
J gene: TRBJ1-2; V gene: TRBV18; clone size: NA; D gene: TRBD1; CDR3 protein: CASSPTRTGGNYGYTF; CDR3 DNA: TGTGCCAGCTCACCGACCCGGACAGGGGGCAACTATGGCTACACCTTC
J gene: TRBJ1-4; V gene: TRBV18; clone size: once; D gene: NA; CDR3 protein: CASSPLTGEGLGEKLFF; CDR3 DNA: TGTGCCAGCTCACCCCTAACTGGGGAAGGGTTAGGTGAAAAACTGTTTTTT
J gene: TRBJ2-5; V gene: TRBV30; clone size: NA; D gene: NA; CDR3 protein: CAWWIQGEGKAQYF; CDR3 DNA: TGTGCCTGGTGGATACAGGGGGAGGGGAAGGCCCAGTACTTC
J gene: TRBJ1-5; V gene: TRBV4-1; clone size: NA; D gene: NA; CDR3 protein: CASSQGAADATNRQPQHF; CDR3 DNA: TGCGCCAGCAGCCAAGGTGCTGCAGATGCGACGAACCGTCAGCCCCAGCATTTT
J gene: TRBJ1-2; V gene: TRBV7-4; clone size: NA; D gene: NA; CDR3 protein: CASSCRPPLFF; CDR3 DNA: TGTGCCAGCAGCTGCCGGCCCCCCTTATTCTTC
J gene: TRBJ2-7; V gene: TRBV18; clone size: NA; D gene: NA; CDR3 protein: CASSPQAYEQYF; CDR3 DNA: TGTGCCAGCTCACCACAAGCCTACGAGCAGTACTTC
J gene: TRBJ2-3; V gene: TRBV19; clone size: once; D gene: TRBD2; CDR3 protein: CASSVNGTSGGRSTDTQYF; CDR3 DNA: TGTGCCAGTAGTGTAAACGGGACTAGCGGGGGGCGTAGCACAGATACGCAGTATTTT
J gene: TRBJ1-1; V gene: TRBV7-3; clone size: once; D gene: NA; CDR3 protein: CASSFRVEEDTEAFF; CDR3 DNA: TGTGCCAGCAGCTTCCGGGTGGAGGAGGACACTGAAGCTTTCTTT
J gene: TRBJ2-7; V gene: TRBV6-6; clone size: NA; D gene: TRBD1; CDR3 protein: CASSPGDRGDYEQYF; CDR3 DNA: TGTGCCAGCAGTCCTGGGGACAGGGGTGACTACGAGCAGTACTTC
J gene: TRBJ2-3; V gene: TRBV6-5; clone size: NA; D gene: NA; CDR3 protein: CASRYQGGSTDTQYF; CDR3 DNA: TGTGCCAGCAGGTACCAGGGCGGTAGCACAGATACGCAGTATTTT
J gene: TRBJ1-5; V gene: TRBV27; clone size: once; D gene: NA; CDR3 protein: CASSEYSNQPQHF; CDR3 DNA: TGTGCCAGCAGTGAATATAGCAATCAGCCCCAGCATTTT
J gene: TRBJ2-2; V gene: TRBV5-1; clone size: NA; D gene: NA; CDR3 protein: CASSLDRVGTGELFF; CDR3 DNA: TGCGCCAGCAGCTTGGACCGGGTCGGCACCGGGGAGCTGTTTTTT
J gene: TRBJ2-2; V gene: TRBV7-9; clone size: NA; D gene: NA; CDR3 protein: CAGLALTGYMNTGELFF; CDR3 DNA: TGTGCCGGCTTAGCACTGACAGGATACATGAACACCGGGGAGCTGTTTTTT